Below, one TCR beta chain is given with its context. What it binds is not known. The data are from a study of vaccination and CD4 T cells after COVID-19. Cultured CD4+ T cell DNA underwent sequencing with the Oncomine TCR Beta short-read assay. One entry per CDR3 protein, called by TCRdb with MiXCR from the PCR reads. This sample carries around 21,000 distinct CDR3 sequences, approximately 50% of them seen once, and the ten largest clones take around a sixth. The treatment: roughly 11-day PBMC culture with coronavirus spike peptide pools or control peptides (ViraFEST assay). Antigen-specific T cells were expanded with peptide pools by ViraFEST, and TCRs were then sequenced. V lost 4 bases to trimming and J lost 5 bases, with 17 bases between them. Germline values: CDR1 LGHNA, CDR2 YNFKEQ. This CDR3 contains 15 residues.

The gene calls are TRBV4-2 and TRBJ2-5; D possibly corresponds to TRBD2 (7 bases). The sequence was obtained from a human donor who had recovered from COVID-19. Material: CD4+ T cells from blood, cultured in vitro. Here the CDR3 reads CASSLTRGAHETQYF. DNA of the CDR3: TGTGCCAGCAGCCTCACCCGGGGGGCCCATGAGACCCAGTACTTC.